Each of the 11 T cell receptor beta chains below was sequenced from the same sample in a study of monozygotic twins with inflammatory bowel disease. Following a re-call of the 5' RACE reads, TCRdb has one entry per CDR3 protein and lacks DNA. Here the sample table reports about 210,000 distinct CDR3 sequences. The sequencing sample was made of blood. Source of these receptors: a human donor with ulcerative colitis or Crohn's disease, or a healthy co-twin of an affected twin (not recorded which).

The chain joins TRBV6-1 to TRBJ2-2. The germline V gene encodes CDR1 MNHNS and CDR2 SASEGT. The CDR3 length is 13 residues. The CDR3 spells CASRGTFRGELFF.

The chain is built from TRBV11-1 and TRBJ2-6; the D call of TRBD2 rests on TCRdb alone, since no DNA is present to check it. The germline V gene encodes CDR1 SGHAT and CDR2 FQDESV (reference sequence). This CDR3 region has 18 residues. The CDR3 reads CASSWELAGGTGANVLTF.

V and J are TRBV19 and TRBJ1-4; TCRdb's assignment of TRBD1 cannot be checked, as there is no DNA. CDR3 length: 15 amino acids. From germline, CDR1 is LNHDA and CDR2 SQIVND (reference sequence). The chain's CDR3 is CASRSPGRRDEKLFF.

The chain recombines TRBV24-1 with TRBJ2-1; the TCRdb call, TRBD1, lacks DNA for checking. This CDR3 region has 18 residues. Germline lookup yields CDR1 KGHDR and CDR2 SFDVKD. CDR3 residues: CATSDLPAKGDTYNEQFF.

The chain couples TRBV30 to TRBJ1-1; TCRdb proposes TRBD1, but this gene call is untestable without DNA. Per germline, CDR1 GTSNPN and CDR2 SVGIG (reference sequence). The CDR3 consists of 12 residues. The CDR3 protein is CAWGQGESEAFF.

The chain joins TRBV9 to TRBJ2-7; TCRdb's D call, TRBD2, is unchecked because there is no DNA. This CDR3 region has 13 residues. Germline CDR1 and CDR2: SGDLS and YYNGEE. CDR3: CASSVGLSYEQYF.

V is TRBV7-2 and J is TRBJ1-2; TCRdb indicates TRBD1, and absent DNA this call remains unverified. The CDR3 has 15 amino acids. Looked up from germline, CDR1 is SGHTA and CDR2 is FQGNSA. The CDR3 here is CASSLGQGAKGGYTF.

This CDR3 is CASSDRGRGTEAFF. This chain links TRBV2 with TRBJ1-1; lacking DNA, the TRBD1 call made by TCRdb goes unchecked. Germline V CDR1 and CDR2: SNHLY, FYNNEI. This CDR3 has 14 residues.

The chain uses TRBV4-1 and TRBJ2-1; TCRdb's assignment of TRBD1 cannot be checked, as there is no DNA. Germline V lookup: CDR1 MGHRA, CDR2 YSYEKL. The CDR3 extends over 16 amino acids. The CDR3 reads CASSQGPPYSYNEQFF.

The genes are TRBV5-1 and TRBJ2-7; TCRdb lists TRBD1, though no DNA is available to test this call. Germline V CDR1 and CDR2: SGHRS, YFSETQ. There are 13 residues in the CDR3. CDR3 protein: CASSLSGDYEQYF.

This sequence joins TRBV6-1 and TRBJ1-5. The CDR3 sequence is 11 residues long. Germline V lookup: CDR1 MNHNS, CDR2 SASEGT. The CDR3 here is CASSEAEPQHF.